This T cell receptor (beta chain) was sequenced for a study of blood T cell repertoires in COVID-19. Study at large: The samples span acute and convalescent COVID-19 from the United States, Italy and Spain. The cDNA or gDNA used as material had been derived from T cells, B-cell-depleted T cells, or PBMCs.

Recruitment covered about two dozen US areas and drew participants whose ages spanned 18 to 89 years. Clinical history as reported by participants underpinned cohort assignment. The data were produced by immunoSEQ multiplex PCR, yet TCRdb's version contains in-frame clones alone and is incomplete. The profile shows approximately 230,000 clones, about 85% of them singletons. The CDR3 is 17 residues long. V dropped 3 bases and J dropped 1; count of bases not matched to a gene: 7. Per germline, CDR1 SGHNT and CDR2 YYREEE (reference sequence). The V call is TRBV5-4, the J call TRBJ2-2, with 9 bases matching TRBD2. This TCR came from a woman in her twenties or thirties with acute COVID-19. Sequencing was carried out using PBMCs or T cells enriched from blood (not recorded which). The CDR3 protein is CASSSQGTSRNTGELFF. CDR3 in DNA: TGTGCCAGCAGCTCACAAGGGACTAGCAGGAACACCGGGGAGCTGTTTTTT. The whole variable domain, remainder taken from reference TRBV5-4 and TRBJ2-2, is ETGVTQSPTHLIKTRGQQVTLRCSSQSGHNTVSWYQQALGQGPQFIFQYYREEENGRGNFPPRFSGLQFPNYSSELNVNALELDDSALYLCASSSQGTSRNTGELFFGEGSRLTVL.